Listed here is a single TCR beta chain. The authors gated naive CD8 T cells as CD8+CD4-CCR7+CD45RA+ for sorting. This entry comes from a study of molecular identifiers for immune sequencing clone quantification. On the study more broadly: Replicate RNA came from 20,000 or 100,000 naive CD8 cells and was split five ways, and four parts were sequenced.

TCRdb used MiXCR to reprocess the PCR reads, holding one entry per CDR3 protein. The table shows some 100,000 distinct CDR3 sequences, with over 15% occurring only once. This clonotype was obtained from a human donor in good health. Some libraries in this study had Jurkat cell RNA spiked in. Sequences were obtained from naive CD8+ T cells from blood, with Jurkat cell RNA spiked in. Subset noted: FACS-sorted CD8+CD4-CCR7+CD45RA+ naive T cells.

The CDR3 coding sequence is TGCGCCAGCAGTCAAGGGGGGGCTCCCGACCTCTACGAGCAGTACTTC. Its translation: CASSQGGAPDLYEQYF. This rearrangement joins TRBV23-1 to TRBJ2-7, with D possibly TRBD2 on 7 matching bases. TRBV23-1 is identified as an open reading frame with a role that is uncertain. The length of the CDR3 is 16 residues. The V end was cut by 2 bases, the J end by 3 bases, with 17 bases between.